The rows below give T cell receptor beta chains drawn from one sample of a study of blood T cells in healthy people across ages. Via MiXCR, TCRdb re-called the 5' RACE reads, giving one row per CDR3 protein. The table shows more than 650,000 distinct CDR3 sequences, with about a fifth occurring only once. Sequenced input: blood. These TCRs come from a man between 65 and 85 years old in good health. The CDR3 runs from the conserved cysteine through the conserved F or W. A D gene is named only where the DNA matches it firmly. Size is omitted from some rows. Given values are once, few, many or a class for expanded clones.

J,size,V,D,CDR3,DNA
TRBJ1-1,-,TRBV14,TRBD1,CASSQYYRGAEEAFF,TGTGCCAGCAGCCAGTACTACAGGGGGGCGGAAGAAGCTTTCTTT
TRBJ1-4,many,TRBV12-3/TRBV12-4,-,CASSTNRLGEKLFF,TGTGCCAGCAGTACCAACCGGCTTGGTGAAAAACTGTTTTTT
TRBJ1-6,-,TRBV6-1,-,CATQVVSSYNSPLHF,TGTGCCACACAGGTAGTGAGCTCCTATAATTCACCCCTCCACTTT
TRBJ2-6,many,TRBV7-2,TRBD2,CASSLALAGSSGANVLTF,TGTGCCAGCAGCTTAGCTTTAGCGGGGTCCTCTGGGGCCAACGTCCTGACTTTC
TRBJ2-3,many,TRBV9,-,CASSPRTGAIDTQYF,TGTGCCAGCAGCCCTCGGACTGGGGCCATAGATACGCAGTATTTT
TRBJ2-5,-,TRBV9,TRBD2,CASSAGTSGRADETQYF,TGTGCCAGCAGCGCTGGGACTAGCGGGAGGGCCGATGAGACCCAGTACTTC
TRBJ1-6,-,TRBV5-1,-,CASSPVAEDSPLHF,TGCGCCAGCAGCCCTGTAGCGGAGGATTCACCCCTCCACTTT
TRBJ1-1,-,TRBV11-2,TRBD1,CASSNPGTGNTEAFF,TGTGCCAGCAGCAATCCCGGGACAGGGAACACTGAAGCTTTCTTT
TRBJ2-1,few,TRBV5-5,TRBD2,CASSLKFAGGPYNEQFF,TGTGCCAGCAGCTTAAAGTTCGCGGGGGGCCCCTACAATGAGCAGTTCTTC
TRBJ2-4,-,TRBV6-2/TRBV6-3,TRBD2,CASGPSSGRGGSQNIQYF,TGTGCCAGCGGACCAAGTAGCGGGAGAGGGGGGTCCCAAAACATTCAGTACTTC
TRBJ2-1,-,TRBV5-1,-,CASSSRQGRDNEQFF,TGCGCCAGCAGCTCAAGACAGGGGAGGGACAATGAGCAGTTCTTC
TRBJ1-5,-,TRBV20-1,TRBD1,CSAGTDLNQPQHF,TGCAGTGCCGGGACAGACTTAAATCAGCCCCAGCATTTT
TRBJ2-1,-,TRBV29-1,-,CSGAGTPDNEQFF,TGCAGCGGGGCAGGGACGCCTGACAATGAGCAGTTCTTC
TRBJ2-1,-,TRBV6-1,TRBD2,CASRDVGALARPNEQFF,TGTGCCAGCAGGGACGTTGGGGCACTAGCGCGACCCAATGAGCAGTTCTTC
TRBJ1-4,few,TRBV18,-,CASSPGPSVGIANEKLFF,TGTGCCAGCTCACCAGGGCCTTCGGTGGGAATAGCTAATGAAAAACTGTTTTTT
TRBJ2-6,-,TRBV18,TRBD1,CASSPGQGRPGANVLTF,TGTGCCAGCTCACCGGGACAGGGTAGGCCTGGGGCCAACGTCCTGACTTTC
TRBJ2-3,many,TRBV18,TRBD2,CASSPGLAGLDTQYF,TGTGCCAGCAGCCCCGGACTAGCGGGGTTAGATACGCAGTATTTT
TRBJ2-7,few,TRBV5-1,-,CASSLAQVSEQYF,TGCGCCAGCAGCTTGGCCCAGGTATCCGAGCAGTACTTC
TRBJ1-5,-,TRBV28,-,CASSLVRSQPQHF,TGTGCCAGCAGCCTGGTCCGGAGTCAGCCCCAGCATTTT
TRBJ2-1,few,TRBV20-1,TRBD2,CSARVPSGGVDSYNEQFF,TGCAGTGCTAGAGTCCCTAGCGGGGGGGTGGATTCGTACAATGAGCAGTTCTTC
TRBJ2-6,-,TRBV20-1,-,CSARARETSSTGANVLTF,TGCAGTGCTAGAGCCCGGGAAACGTCCTCGACTGGGGCCAACGTCCTGACTTTC
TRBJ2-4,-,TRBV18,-,CASSPFGESKNIQYF,TGTGCCAGCTCACCATTCGGCGAGTCCAAAAACATTCAGTACTTC
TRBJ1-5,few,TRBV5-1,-,CASSNANWGGGNQPQHF,TGCGCCAGCAGCAATGCCAATTGGGGGGGTGGCAATCAGCCCCAGCATTTT
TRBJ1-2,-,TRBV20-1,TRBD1,CSADDRGGYGYTF,TGCAGTGCGGACGACAGGGGTGGCTATGGCTACACCTTC
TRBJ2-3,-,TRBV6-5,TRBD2,CASSDRGGVKDTQYF,TGTGCCAGCAGTGACCGGGGGGGCGTTAAAGATACGCAGTATTTT
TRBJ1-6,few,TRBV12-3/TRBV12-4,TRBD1,CASSFTGANSPLHF,TGTGCCAGCAGCTTTACAGGGGCTAATTCACCCCTCCACTTT
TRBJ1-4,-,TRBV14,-,CASSQDSGGGRKLFF,TGTGCCAGCAGCCAAGATAGTGGCGGAGGTCGAAAACTGTTTTTT
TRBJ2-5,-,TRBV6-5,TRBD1,CASSYGSGQGLGETQYF,TGTGCCAGCAGTTACGGGTCGGGACAGGGATTGGGAGAGACCCAGTACTTC
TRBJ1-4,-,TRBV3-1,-,CASSQGIFVLGATNEKLFF,TGTGCCAGCAGCCAAGGGATTTTTGTTCTTGGCGCGACTAATGAAAAACTGTTTTTT
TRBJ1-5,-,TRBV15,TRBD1,CATSKTGLSNQPQHF,TGTGCCACCAGCAAGACAGGGCTTAGCAATCAGCCCCAGCATTTT
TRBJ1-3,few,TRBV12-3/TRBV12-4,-,CASSFRESTLEAGNTIYF,TGTGCCAGCAGTTTCAGGGAATCCACCTTAGAGGCTGGAAACACCATATATTTT
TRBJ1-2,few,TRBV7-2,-,CASSPGTETNYGYTF,TGTGCCAGCAGCCCCGGGACGGAAACTAACTATGGCTACACCTTC
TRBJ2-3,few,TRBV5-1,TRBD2,CASSRTSEADTQYF,TGCGCCAGCAGCAGGACTAGCGAAGCAGATACGCAGTATTTT
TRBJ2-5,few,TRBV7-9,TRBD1,CASSFPQGKETQYF,TGTGCCAGCAGCTTCCCACAGGGGAAAGAGACCCAGTACTTC
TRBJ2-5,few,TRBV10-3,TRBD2,CAISGTSIRETQYF,TGTGCCATCAGTGGGACTAGTATTCGGGAGACCCAGTACTTC
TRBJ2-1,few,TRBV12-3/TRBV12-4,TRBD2,CASSSSGGDRNEQFF,TGTGCCAGCAGTAGTAGCGGGGGGGACAGGAATGAGCAGTTCTTC
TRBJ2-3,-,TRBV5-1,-,CASSGRTGTDTQYF,TGCGCCAGCAGCGGGAGGACAGGCACAGATACGCAGTATTTT
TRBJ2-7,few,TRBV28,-,CASSRGSEQYF,TGTGCCAGCAGTCGGGGGTCCGAGCAGTACTTC
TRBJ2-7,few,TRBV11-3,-,CASSRGTSYEQYF,TGTGCCAGCAGCCGCGGGACCTCCTACGAGCAGTACTTC
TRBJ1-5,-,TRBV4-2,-,CASSQDRQTNQPQHF,TGTGCCAGCAGCCAAGATCGGCAGACCAATCAGCCCCAGCATTTT
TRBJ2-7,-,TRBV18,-,CASSRDLYEQYF,TGTGCCAGCTCCCGGGACCTATACGAGCAGTACTTC
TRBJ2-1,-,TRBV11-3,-,CASSLVSRANEQFF,TGTGCCAGCAGCTTAGTCTCGCGGGCCAATGAGCAGTTCTTC
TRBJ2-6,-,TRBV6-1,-,CASLISSGANVLTF,TGTGCCAGCCTAATCAGCTCTGGGGCCAACGTCCTGACTTTC
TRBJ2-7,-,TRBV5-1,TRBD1,CASSLVGTDSYEQYF,TGCGCCAGCAGCTTGGTGGGGACAGACTCCTACGAGCAGTACTTC
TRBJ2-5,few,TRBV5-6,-,CASSFSMGETQYF,TGTGCCAGCAGCTTCTCCATGGGGGAGACCCAGTACTTC
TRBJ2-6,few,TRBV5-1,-,CASSTGQSGTNVLTF,TGCGCCAGCAGCACCGGACAGTCTGGGACCAACGTCCTGACTTTC
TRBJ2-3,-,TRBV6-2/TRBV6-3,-,CASSYSGDTDTQYF,TGTGCCAGCAGTTACTCAGGGGACACAGATACGCAGTATTTT
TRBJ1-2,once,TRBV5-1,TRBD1,CASSYDREVYGYTF,TGCGCCAGCAGCTACGACAGGGAGGTCTATGGCTACACCTTC
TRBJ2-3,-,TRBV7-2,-,CASSVGPTTDTQYF,TGTGCCAGCAGCGTAGGACCGACCACAGATACGCAGTATTTT
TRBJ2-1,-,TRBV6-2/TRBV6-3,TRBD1,CASHNDRANNEQFF,TGTGCCAGCCATAACGACAGGGCCAACAATGAGCAGTTCTTC
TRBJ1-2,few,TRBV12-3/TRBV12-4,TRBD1,CASSQQGAVYGYTF,TGTGCCAGCAGTCAACAGGGGGCTGTCTATGGCTACACCTTC
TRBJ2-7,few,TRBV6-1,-,CASAGQFYEQYF,TGTGCCAGCGCTGGACAGTTCTACGAGCAGTACTTC
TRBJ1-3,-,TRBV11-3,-,CASSPRGDRGNTIYF,TGTGCCAGCAGCCCGCGCGGGGATCGTGGAAACACCATATATTTT
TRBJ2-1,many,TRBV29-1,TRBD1,CSVGGQGALNEQFF,TGCAGCGTTGGGGGACAGGGGGCGCTCAATGAGCAGTTCTTC
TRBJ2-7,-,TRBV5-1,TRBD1,CASSFGGQGREQYF,TGCGCCAGCAGCTTCGGGGGACAGGGACGGGAGCAGTACTTC
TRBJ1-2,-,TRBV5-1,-,CASTQQGETGYTF,TGCGCCAGCACCCAACAAGGAGAGACGGGCTACACCTTC
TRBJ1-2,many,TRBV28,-,CASSQEPRGYTF,TGTGCCAGCAGTCAAGAGCCTCGGGGCTACACCTTC